This T cell receptor beta chain appears in the sequencing data of a study of blood T cell repertoires in COVID-19. About the research overall: T cells, B-cell-depleted T cells, or PBMCs supplied cDNA or gDNA.

As processed by the authors: Estimation of nucleated cell counts was performed using reference gene primer amplification. TCRdb's table, derived via immunoSEQ multiplex PCR, lists solely in-frame clones and lacks some. The V and J calls and clone size were taken over from that table, and D and trimming were inferred from the DNA. Of about 140,000 clones in the sample, about four fifths were seen once. Germline loops: CDR1 SGHTA, CDR2 FQGNSA. The ends lost 5 bases at V and 3 bases at J; junction bases unmatched: 7. This CDR3 has 16 residues. The V gene is TRBV7-2, the J gene TRBJ1-3, with TRBD1 matching over 10 bases. The clonotype comes from a human donor in a cohort sampled during active COVID-19. The sample comprised peripheral blood. CDR3 sequence reads: CASSNRQGASGNTIYF. The CDR3 DNA sequence: TGTGCCAGCAGCAATCGACAGGGGGCAAGTGGAAACACCATATATTTT.